This T cell receptor beta chain was recovered during a study of blood T cell repertoires in COVID-19. Study at large: Both acute and convalescent COVID-19 samples were obtained from the United States, Italy and Spain. Sample material is recorded as cDNA or gDNA derived from T cells, B-cell-depleted T cells, or PBMCs.

The germline V gene encodes CDR1 MNHEY and CDR2 SMNVEV (reference sequence). This CDR3 has 14 amino acids. Trimming removed 3 bases from V and 8 bases from J; junction bases left unmatched: 9. Original processing methods: Reference gene primer amplification gave estimated nucleated cell counts. The protocol was immunoSEQ multiplex PCR, while the TCRdb copy is restricted to in-frame clones and leaves out a portion. V, J and clone size reflect that table, while D and trimming were determined from the DNA. The sample yields about 250,000 clones, around 82% seen once. The sequence came from a man aged 35 to 55 with active or convalescent COVID-19. The sequenced material came from peripheral blood. This sequence joins TRBV27 and TRBJ1-2, with 7 positions matching TRBD1. Here the CDR3 DNA reads TGTGCCAGCAGTTTGGGGGGACAGTCAGGAGGCTACACCTTC. Its translation: CASSLGGQSGGYTF.